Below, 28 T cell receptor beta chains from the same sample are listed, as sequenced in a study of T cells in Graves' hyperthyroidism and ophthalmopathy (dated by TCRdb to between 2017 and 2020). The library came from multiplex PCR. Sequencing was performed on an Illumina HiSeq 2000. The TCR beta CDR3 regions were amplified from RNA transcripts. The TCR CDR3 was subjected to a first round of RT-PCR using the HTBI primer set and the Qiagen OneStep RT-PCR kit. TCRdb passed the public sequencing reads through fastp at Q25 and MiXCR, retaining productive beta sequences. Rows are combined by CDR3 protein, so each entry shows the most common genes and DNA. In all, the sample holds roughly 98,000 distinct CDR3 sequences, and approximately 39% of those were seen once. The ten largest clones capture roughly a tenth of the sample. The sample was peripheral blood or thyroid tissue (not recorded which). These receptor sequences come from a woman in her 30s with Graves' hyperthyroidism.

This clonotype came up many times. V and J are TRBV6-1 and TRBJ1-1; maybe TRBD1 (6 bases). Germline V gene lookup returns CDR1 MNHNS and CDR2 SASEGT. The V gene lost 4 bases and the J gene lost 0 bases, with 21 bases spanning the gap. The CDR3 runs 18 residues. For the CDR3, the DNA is TGTGCCAGCAGTGGCCCCCTTCGGACAGCGACGATGAACACTGAAGCTTTCTTT. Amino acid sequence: CASSGPLRTATMNTEAFF.

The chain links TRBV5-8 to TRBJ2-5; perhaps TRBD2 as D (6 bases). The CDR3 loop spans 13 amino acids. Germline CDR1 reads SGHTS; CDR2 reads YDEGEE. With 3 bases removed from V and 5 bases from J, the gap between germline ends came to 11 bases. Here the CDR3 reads CASSWKGRETQYF. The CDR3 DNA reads TGTGCCAGCAGCTGGAAGGGGAGGGAGACCCAGTACTTC.

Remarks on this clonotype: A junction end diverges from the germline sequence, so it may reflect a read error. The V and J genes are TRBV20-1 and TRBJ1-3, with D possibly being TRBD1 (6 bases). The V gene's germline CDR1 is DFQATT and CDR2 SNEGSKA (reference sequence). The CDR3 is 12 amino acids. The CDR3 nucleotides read TGCAGCGCTAAAGGGACAGGAAACACCATATATTTT. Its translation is CSAKGTGNTIYF.

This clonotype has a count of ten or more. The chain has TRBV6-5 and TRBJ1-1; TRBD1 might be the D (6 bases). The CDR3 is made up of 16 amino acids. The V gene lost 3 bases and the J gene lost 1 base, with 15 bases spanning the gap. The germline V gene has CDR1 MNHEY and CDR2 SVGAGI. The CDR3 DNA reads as TGTGCCAGCAGTTATAGAACAGGGTGGACGAACACTGAAGCTTTCTTT. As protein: CASSYRTGWTNTEAFF.

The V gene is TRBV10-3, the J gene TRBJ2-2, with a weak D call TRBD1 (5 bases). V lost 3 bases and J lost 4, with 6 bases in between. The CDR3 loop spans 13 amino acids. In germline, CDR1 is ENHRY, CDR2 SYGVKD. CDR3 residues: CAISDDSTGELFF. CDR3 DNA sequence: TGTGCCATCAGTGACGACAGCACCGGGGAGCTGTTTTTT.

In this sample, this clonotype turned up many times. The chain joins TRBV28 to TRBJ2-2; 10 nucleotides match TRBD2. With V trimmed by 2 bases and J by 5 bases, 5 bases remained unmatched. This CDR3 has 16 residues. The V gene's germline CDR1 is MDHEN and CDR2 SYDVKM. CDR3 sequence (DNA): TGTGCCAGCAGTTTAAGCGGGAGGGATGGGACCGGGGAGCTGTTTTTT. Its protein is CASSLSGRDGTGELFF.

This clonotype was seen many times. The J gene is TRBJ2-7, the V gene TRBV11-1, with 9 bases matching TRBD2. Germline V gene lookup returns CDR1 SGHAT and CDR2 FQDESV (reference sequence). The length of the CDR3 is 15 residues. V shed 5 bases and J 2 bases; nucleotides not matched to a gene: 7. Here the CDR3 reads CASSRGTSGPYEQYF. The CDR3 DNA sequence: TGTGCCAGCAGCCGCGGAACTAGCGGGCCCTACGAGCAGTACTTC.

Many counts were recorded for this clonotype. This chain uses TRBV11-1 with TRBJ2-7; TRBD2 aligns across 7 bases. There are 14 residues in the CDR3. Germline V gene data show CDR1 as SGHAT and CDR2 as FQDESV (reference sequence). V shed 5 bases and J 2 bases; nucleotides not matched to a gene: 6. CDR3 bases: TGTGCCAGCAGCCCTTGGACTAGAGCCTACGAGCAGTACTTC. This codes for CASSPWTRAYEQYF.

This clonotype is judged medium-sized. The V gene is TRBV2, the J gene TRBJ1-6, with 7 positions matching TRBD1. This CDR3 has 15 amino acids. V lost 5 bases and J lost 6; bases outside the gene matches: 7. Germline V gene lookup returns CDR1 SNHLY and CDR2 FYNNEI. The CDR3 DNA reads TGTGCCAGCAGTCCGGGACAGTCCCGTAATTCACCCCTCCACTTT. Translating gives CASSPGQSRNSPLHF.

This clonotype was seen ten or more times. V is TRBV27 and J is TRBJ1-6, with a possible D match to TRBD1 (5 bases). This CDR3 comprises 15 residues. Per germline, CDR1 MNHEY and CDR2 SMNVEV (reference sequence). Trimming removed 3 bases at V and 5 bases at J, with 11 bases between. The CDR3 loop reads CASSFFGANNSPLHF. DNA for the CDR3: TGTGCCAGCAGTTTTTTTGGGGCCAATAATTCACCCCTCCACTTT.

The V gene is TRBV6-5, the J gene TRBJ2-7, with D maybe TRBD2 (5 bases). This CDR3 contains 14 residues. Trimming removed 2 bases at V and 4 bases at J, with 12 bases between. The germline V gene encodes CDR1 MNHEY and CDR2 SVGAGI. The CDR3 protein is CASSYPGSLYEQYF. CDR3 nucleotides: TGTGCCAGCAGTTACCCGGGATCCCTTTACGAGCAGTACTTC.

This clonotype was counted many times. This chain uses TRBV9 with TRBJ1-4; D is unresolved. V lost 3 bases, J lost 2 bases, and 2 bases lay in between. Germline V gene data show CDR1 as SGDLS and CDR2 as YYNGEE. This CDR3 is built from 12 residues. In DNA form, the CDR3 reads TGTGCCAGCAGCGCTACTAATGAAAAACTGTTTTTT. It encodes CASSATNEKLFF.

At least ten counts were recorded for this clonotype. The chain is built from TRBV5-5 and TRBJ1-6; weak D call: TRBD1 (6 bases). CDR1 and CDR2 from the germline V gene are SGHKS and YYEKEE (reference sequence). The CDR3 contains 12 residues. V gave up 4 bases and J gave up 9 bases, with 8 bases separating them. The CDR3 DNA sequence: TGTGCCAGCAGCGTACAGGGTTCACCCCTCCACTTT. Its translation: CASSVQGSPLHF.

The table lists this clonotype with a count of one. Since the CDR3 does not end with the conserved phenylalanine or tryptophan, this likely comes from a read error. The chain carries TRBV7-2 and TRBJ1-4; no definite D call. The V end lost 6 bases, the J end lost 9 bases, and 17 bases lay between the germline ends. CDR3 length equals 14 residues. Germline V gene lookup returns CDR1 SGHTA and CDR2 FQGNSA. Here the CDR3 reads CASRTGSSNKKLFC. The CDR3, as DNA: TGTGCCAGCAGGACGGGGAGCTCAAATAAAAAACTGTTTTGT.

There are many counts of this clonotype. The CDR3 DNA follows: TGTGCCAGCAGTCCCCGCCGAAGGGTCAGCGGCTACACCTTC. Translation: CASSPRRRVSGYTF. This chain uses TRBV7-9 with TRBJ1-2; no clear D gene. The CDR3 contains 14 residues. Germline V lookup: CDR1 SEHNR, CDR2 FQNEAQ (reference sequence). V shed 6 bases and J shed 8 bases, with 19 bases lying between them.

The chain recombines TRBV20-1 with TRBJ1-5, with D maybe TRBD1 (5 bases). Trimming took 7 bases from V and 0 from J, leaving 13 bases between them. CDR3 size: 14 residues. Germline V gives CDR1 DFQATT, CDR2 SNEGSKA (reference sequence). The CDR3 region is CSGQGVNSNQPQHF. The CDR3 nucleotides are TGCAGTGGCCAGGGAGTAAATAGCAATCAGCCCCAGCATTTT.

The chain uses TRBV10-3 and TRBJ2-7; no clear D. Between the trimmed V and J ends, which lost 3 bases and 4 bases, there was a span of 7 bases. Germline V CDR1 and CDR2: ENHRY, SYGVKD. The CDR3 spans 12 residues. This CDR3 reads CAISDMQYEQYF. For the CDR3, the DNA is TGTGCCATCAGTGACATGCAGTACGAGCAGTACTTC.

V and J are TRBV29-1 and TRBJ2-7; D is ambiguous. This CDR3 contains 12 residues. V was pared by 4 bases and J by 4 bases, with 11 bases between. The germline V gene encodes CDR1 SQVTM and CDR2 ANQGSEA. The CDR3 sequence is CSVVVGGYEQYF. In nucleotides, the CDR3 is TGCAGCGTTGTGGTTGGTGGTTACGAGCAGTACTTC.

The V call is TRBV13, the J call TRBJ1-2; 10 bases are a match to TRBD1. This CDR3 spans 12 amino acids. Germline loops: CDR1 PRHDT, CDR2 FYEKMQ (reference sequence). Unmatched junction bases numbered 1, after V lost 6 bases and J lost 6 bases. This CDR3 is CASRGQGNGYTF. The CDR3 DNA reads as TGTGCCAGCAGGGGACAGGGGAATGGCTACACCTTC.

The CDR3 DNA is TGTGCCAGCAGCTGGGACAGGGGCATCTACGAGCAGTACTTC. This codes for CASSWDRGIYEQYF. The rearrangement links TRBV28 to TRBJ2-7, with 10 bases matching TRBD1. The CDR3 extends over 14 amino acids. Germline V gene sequence: CDR1 MDHEN, CDR2 SYDVKM. After removal of 6 bases from V and 3 bases from J, the junction contained 5 bases not matched to a gene. Combining the CDR3 with reference TRBV28 and TRBJ2-7 gives the whole variable domain DVKVTQSSRYLVKRTGEKVFLECVQDMDHENMFWYRQDPGLGLRLIYFSYDVKMKEKGDIPEGYSVSREKKERFSLILESASTNQTSMYLCASSWDRGIYEQYFGPGTRLTVT.

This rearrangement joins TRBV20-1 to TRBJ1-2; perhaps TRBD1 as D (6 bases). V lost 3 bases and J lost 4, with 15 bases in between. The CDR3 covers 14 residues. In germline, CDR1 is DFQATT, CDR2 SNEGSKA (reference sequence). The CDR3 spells CSASGRGGGYGYTF. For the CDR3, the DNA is TGCAGTGCTAGTGGCAGGGGTGGCGGCTATGGCTACACCTTC.

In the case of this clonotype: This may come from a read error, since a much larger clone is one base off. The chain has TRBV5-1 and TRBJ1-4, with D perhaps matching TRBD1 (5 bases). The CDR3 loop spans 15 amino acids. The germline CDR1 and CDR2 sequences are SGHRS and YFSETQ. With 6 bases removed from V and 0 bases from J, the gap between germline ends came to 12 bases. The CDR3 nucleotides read TGCGCCAGCAACCCGATGGGGGCAACTAATGAAAAACTGTTTTTT. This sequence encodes CASNPMGATNEKLFF.

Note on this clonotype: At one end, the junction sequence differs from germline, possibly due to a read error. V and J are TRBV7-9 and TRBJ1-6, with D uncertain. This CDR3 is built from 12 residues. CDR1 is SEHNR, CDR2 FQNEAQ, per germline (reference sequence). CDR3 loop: CASSLSFSPLHF. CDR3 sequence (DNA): TGCGCCAGCAGCTTAAGCTTCTCACCCCTCCACTTT.

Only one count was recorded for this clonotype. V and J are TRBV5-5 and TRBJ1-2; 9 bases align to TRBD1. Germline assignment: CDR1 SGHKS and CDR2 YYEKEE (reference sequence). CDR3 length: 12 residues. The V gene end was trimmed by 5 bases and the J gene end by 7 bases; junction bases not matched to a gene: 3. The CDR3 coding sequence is TGTGCCAGCAGTGAACAGGGGGCTGGCTACACCTTC. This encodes CASSEQGAGYTF.

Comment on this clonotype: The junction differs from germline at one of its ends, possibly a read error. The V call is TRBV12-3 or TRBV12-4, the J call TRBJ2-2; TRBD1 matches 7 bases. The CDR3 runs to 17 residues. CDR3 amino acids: CATSDPTGDRNTGELSW. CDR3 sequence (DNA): TGTGCCACCAGTGATCCCACAGGGGACCGGAACACCGGGGAGCTGTCTTGG.

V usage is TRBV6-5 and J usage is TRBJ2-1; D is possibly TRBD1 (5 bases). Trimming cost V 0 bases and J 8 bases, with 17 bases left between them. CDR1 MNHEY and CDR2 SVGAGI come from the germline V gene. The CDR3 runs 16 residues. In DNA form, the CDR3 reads TGTGCCAGCAGTTACTCCAGGCCAAATTTGGGGCATGAGCAGTTCTTC. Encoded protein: CASSYSRPNLGHEQFF.

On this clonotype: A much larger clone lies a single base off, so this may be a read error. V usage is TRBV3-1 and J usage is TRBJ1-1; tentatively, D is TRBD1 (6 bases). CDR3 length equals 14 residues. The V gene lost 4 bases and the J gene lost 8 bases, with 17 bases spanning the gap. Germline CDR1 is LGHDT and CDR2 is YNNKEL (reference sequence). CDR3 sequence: CASSRTNGQGEAFF. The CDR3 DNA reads TGTGCCAGCAGCCGCACTAACGGGCAGGGGGAAGCTTTCTTT.

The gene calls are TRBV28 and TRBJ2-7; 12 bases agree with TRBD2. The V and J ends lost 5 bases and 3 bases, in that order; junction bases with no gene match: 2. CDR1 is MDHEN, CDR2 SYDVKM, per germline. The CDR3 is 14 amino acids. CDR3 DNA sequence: TGTGCCAGCAGTAGACTAGCGGGAGTCTACGAGCAGTACTTC. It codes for CASSRLAGVYEQYF. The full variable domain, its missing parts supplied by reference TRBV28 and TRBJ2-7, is DVKVTQSSRYLVKRTGEKVFLECVQDMDHENMFWYRQDPGLGLRLIYFSYDVKMKEKGDIPEGYSVSREKKERFSLILESASTNQTSMYLCASSRLAGVYEQYFGPGTRLTVT.